This record concerns one T cell receptor (beta chain) sequence. Antigen unknown. This sample was included in a study of cytomegalovirus exposure and HLA in healthy donors. The CDR3 consists of 15 residues. Germline V gives CDR1 MNHEY, CDR2 SMNVEV (reference sequence). The V segment lost 5 bases and the J segment 4 bases; nucleotides outside the gene matches: 7. General study findings and limits: Later analysis indicated greater clonal expansion among HLA-associated TCR beta chains than among equally common other chains. Later on, analysis showed that most CMV-associated TCR beta chains appeared to be HLA-restricted.

A multiplex PCR was run with 60 Vbeta primers and 13 Jbeta primers. Libraries were prepared by immunoSEQ multiplex PCR; TCRdb keeps only in-frame clonotypes and omits some of them. This sample has roughly 90,000 clones, with 75% to 85% found just once. The donors gave bone marrow, and they were healthy. Sequenced: PBMCs. The TCR comes from a man aged 25-45 years in good health and CMV-seropositive. The chain links TRBV27 to TRBJ2-5; 10 nucleotides match TRBD1. CDR3 sequence: CASSVRDRGGETQYF. In DNA, the CDR3 is TGTGCCAGCAGTGTCCGGGACAGGGGAGGAGAGACCCAGTACTTC.